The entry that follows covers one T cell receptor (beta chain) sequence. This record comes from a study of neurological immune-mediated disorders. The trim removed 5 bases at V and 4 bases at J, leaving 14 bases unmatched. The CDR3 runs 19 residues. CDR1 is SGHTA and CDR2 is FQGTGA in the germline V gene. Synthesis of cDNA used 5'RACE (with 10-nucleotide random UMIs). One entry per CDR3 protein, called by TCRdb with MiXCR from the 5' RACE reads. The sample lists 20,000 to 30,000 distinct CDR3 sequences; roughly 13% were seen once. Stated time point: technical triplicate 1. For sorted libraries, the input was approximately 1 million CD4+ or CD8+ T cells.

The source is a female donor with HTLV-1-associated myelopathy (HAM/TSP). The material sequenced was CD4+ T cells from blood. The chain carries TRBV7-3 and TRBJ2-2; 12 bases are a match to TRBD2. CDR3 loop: CASSHRGLAGMGPTGELFF. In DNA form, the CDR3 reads TGTGCCAGCAGCCACCGTGGACTAGCGGGAATGGGGCCCACCGGGGAGCTGTTTTTT.